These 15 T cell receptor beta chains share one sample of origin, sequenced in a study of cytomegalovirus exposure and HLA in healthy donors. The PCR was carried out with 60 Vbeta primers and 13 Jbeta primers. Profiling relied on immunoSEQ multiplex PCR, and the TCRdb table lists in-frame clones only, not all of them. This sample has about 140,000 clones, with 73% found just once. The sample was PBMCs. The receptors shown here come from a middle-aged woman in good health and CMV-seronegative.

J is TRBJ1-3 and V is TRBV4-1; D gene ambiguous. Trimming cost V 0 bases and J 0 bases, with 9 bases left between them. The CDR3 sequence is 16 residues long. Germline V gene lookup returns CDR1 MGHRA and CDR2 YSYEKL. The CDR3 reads CASSQEAGNSGNTIYF. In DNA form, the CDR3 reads TGCGCCAGCAGCCAAGAGGCGGGCAACTCTGGAAACACCATATATTTT.

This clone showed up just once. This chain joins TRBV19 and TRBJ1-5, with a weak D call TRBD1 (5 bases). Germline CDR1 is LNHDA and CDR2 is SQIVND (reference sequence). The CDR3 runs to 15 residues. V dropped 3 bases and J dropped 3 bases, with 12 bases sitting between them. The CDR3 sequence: CASSMFQGNNQPQHF. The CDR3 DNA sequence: TGTGCCAGTAGTATGTTCCAGGGAAACAATCAGCCCCAGCATTTT.

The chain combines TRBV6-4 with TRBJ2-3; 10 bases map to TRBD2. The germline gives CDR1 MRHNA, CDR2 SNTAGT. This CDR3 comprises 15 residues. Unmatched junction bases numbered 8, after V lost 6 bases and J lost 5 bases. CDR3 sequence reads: CASSRERGGIDTQYF. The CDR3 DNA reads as TGTGCCAGCAGCCGAGAGCGGGGGGGCATAGATACGCAGTATTTT.

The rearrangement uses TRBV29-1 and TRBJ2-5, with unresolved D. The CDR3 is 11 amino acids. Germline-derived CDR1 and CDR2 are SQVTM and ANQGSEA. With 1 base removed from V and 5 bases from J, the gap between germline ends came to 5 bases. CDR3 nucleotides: TGCAGCGTTGAAGTATTCGAGACCCAGTACTTC. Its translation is CSVEVFETQYF.

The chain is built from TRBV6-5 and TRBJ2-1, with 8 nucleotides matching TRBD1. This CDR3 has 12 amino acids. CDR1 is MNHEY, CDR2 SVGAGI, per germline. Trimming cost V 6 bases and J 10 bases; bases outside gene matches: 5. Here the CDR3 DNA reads TGTGCCAGCAGCGGAACAGGGGGGGAGCAGTTCTTC. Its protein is CASSGTGGEQFF.

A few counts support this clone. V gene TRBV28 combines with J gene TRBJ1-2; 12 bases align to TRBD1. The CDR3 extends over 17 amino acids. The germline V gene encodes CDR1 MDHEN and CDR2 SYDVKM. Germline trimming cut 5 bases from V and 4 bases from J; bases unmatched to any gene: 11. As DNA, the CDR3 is TGTGCCAGCAGTGAATCCGGGACAGGGGGCGAAATCTATGGCTACACCTTC. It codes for CASSESGTGGEIYGYTF.

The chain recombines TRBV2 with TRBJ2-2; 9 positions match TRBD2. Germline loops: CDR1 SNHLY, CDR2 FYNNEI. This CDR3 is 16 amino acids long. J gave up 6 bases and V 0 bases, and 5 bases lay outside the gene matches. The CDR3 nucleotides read TGTGCCAGCAGTGAAGCGCGGGTAGCGGGGGCCGGGGAGCTGTTTTTT. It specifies CASSEARVAGAGELFF.

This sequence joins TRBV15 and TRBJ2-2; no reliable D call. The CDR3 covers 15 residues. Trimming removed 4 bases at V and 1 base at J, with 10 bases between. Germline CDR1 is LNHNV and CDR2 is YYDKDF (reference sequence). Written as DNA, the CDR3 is TGTGCCACCAGCACTACCGCCGAGAACACCGGGGAGCTGTTTTTT. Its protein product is CATSTTAENTGELFF.

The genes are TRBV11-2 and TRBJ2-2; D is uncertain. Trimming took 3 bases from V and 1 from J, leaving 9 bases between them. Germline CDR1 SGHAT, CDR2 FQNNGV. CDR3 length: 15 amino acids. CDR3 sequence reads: CASSFLSGNTGELFF. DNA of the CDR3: TGTGCCAGCAGCTTTCTATCGGGGAACACCGGGGAGCTGTTTTTT.

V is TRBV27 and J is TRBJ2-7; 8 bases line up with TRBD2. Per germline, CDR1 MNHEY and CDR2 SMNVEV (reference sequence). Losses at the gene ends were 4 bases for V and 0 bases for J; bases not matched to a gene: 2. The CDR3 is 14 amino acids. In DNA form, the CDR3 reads TGTGCCAGCAGTTACGGGACTAGCTCCTACGAGCAGTACTTC. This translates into CASSYGTSSYEQYF.

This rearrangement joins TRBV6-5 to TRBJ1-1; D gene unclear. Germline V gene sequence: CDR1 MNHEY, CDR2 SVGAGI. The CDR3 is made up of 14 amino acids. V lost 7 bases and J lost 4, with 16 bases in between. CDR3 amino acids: CASTTGSGGTEAFF. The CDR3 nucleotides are TGTGCCAGCACCACCGGGTCCGGTGGCACTGAAGCTTTCTTT.

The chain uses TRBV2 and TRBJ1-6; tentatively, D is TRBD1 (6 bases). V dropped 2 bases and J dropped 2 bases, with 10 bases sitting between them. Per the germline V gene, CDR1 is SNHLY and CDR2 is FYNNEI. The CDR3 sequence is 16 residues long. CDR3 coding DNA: TGTGCCAGCAGTGAAACGCGGGGGCCCTATAATTCACCCCTCCACTTT. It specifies CASSETRGPYNSPLHF.

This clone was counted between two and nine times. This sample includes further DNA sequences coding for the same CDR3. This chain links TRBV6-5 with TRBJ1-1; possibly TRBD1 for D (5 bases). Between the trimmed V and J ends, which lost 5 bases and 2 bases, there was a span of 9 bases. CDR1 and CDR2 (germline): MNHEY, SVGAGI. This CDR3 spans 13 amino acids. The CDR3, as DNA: TGTGCCAGCAGTCTGGGGGGTAACACTGAAGCTTTCTTT. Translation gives CASSLGGNTEAFF.

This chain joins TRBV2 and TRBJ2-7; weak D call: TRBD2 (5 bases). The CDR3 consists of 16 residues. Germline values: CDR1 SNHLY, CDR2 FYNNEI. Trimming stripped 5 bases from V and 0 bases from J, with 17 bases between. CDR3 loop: CASSWAGGPSSYEQYV. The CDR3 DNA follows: TGTGCCAGCAGTTGGGCAGGAGGACCTAGCTCCTACGAGCAGTACGTC.

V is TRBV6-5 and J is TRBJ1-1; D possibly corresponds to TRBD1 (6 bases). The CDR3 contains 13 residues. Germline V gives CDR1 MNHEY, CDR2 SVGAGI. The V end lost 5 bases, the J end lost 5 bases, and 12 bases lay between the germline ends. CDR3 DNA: TGTGCCAGCAGTACAGGGAGAGGGACTGAAGCTTTCTTT. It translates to CASSTGRGTEAFF.